This T cell receptor beta chain was profiled in a study of shared clonotypes between healthy human individuals. Broader study findings: Exclusively blood specimens were collected; tissue repertoires likely differ. Shared clonotypes: 4.5% to 6% naive CD4, around 3.5% naive CD8, less than 2.5% memory CD4, approximately 0.41% memory CD8. Though the depth was large, rarefaction showed that sorted-subset sequencing was incomplete.

Note on this clone: Its antigen is undetermined.

The data were produced by immunoSEQ multiplex PCR, yet TCRdb's version contains in-frame clones alone and is incomplete. The top ten clones hold under 0.45% of a sample with 2.3 million or so clones, more than 85% of them seen once. The CDR3 is 15 residues long. CDR1 and CDR2 (germline): KGHSH, LQKENI. V dropped 6 bases and J dropped 7 bases, with 19 bases sitting between them. A CD45RA-negative memory subset and a CD45RA+ naive subset were separated from the CD4+ cells. The chain combines TRBV18 with TRBJ1-5, with D tentatively TRBD1 (6 bases). Source material: naive CD4+ T cells from PBMCs. Subset described: CD45RA+ positively selected. The receptor was derived from a man aged 18 to 29 in good health. Some clones in this sample may be carry-over from other donors' samples. DNA of the CDR3: TGTGCCAGCTCTTCCGGGACGGACAGAGTCCAGCCCCAGCATTTT. This codes for CASSSGTDRVQPQHF. The full variable domain, its missing parts supplied by reference TRBV18 and TRBJ1-5, is NAGVMQNPRHLVRRRGQEARLRCSPMKGHSHVYWYRQLPEEGLKFMVYLQKENIIDESGMPKERFSAEFPKEGPSILRIQQVVRGDSAAYFCASSSGTDRVQPQHFGDGTRLSIL.